A single T cell receptor beta chain is shown here with its context. This record comes from a study of shared clonotypes between healthy human individuals. The germline V gene encodes CDR1 MDHEN and CDR2 SYDVKM. Trimming shortened V by 5 bases and J by 9 bases, and 14 bases separated the two germline ends. The CDR3 has 13 residues. The genomic DNA of each subset was split evenly across several immunoSEQ plates. Authors' methods: ImmunoSEQ sequences covered only the junction and lacked quality scores; filtering therefore differed. Clones were read by immunoSEQ multiplex PCR, and TCRdb kept only the in-frame ones, dropping some. Clonal size and the V and J genes are those of that table, whereas D and trimming came from the DNA. Of approximately 2.3 million clones in the sample, roughly 93% were seen once.

The sequence was collected from a man aged 18 to 29 in good health. Some clones in this sample may be carry-over from other donors' samples. Sequencing was carried out using naive CD4+ T cells from PBMCs. Specified subset: CD45RA+ positively selected. The rearrangement joins TRBV28 to TRBJ1-5, with unresolved D. CDR3 amino acids: CASSPPLGSPQHF. The CDR3, as DNA: TGTGCCAGCAGTCCCCCTTTAGGTTCGCCCCAGCATTTT.